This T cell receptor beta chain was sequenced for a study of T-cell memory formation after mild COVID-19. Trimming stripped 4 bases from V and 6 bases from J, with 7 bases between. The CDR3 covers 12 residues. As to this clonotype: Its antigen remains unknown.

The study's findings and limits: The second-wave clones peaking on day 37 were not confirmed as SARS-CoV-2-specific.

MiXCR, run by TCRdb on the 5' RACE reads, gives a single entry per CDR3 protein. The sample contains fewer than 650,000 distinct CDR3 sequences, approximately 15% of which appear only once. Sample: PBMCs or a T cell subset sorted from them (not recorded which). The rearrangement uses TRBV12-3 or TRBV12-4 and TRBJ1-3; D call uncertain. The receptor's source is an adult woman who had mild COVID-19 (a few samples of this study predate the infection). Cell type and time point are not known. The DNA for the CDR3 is TGTGCCAGCAGTTCGGGCTCAAACACCATATATTTT. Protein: CASSSGSNTIYF.